This T cell receptor beta chain was identified during a study of cytomegalovirus exposure and HLA in healthy donors. General study results and limits: In an earlier analysis, about 87% or about 30%: the productive usage of most TCR beta V segments.

The PCR employed 60 Vbeta primers together with 13 Jbeta primers. Measured with immunoSEQ multiplex PCR; TCRdb has only the in-frame clones, and not every one. The sample includes 100,000 or so clones, roughly 82% of them seen just once. Trimming left V 4 bases short and J 1 base short, with 11 bases between. CDR3 length equals 14 residues. Germline assignment: CDR1 SGHRS and CDR2 YFSETQ. In the case of this clone: Its antigen is not known.

The sequenced sample was PBMCs. This clonotype was obtained from a man aged 40-49 years in good health and CMV-seropositive. The chain uses TRBV5-1 and TRBJ1-1; D remains ambiguous. CDR3 nucleotides: TGCGCCAGCAGCCCGTCATCGGGGAACACTGAAGCTTTCTTT. It yields the protein CASSPSSGNTEAFF.